These 18 T cell receptor beta chains originate from one sample sequenced in a study of OX40 agonist ivuxolimab in advanced cancers. Repertoires were generated with immunoSEQ multiplex PCR, while TCRdb's copy carries only in-frame clones and drops some. The sample includes 90,000 to 150,000 clones, around 87% of them seen just once. This specimen was CD4+ or CD8+ T cells sorted from blood, taken in a trial of the OX40 agonist ivuxolimab. These receptor sequences come from an adult with an advanced solid tumor such as melanoma, head and neck, liver or kidney cancer.

The V call is TRBV20-1, the J call TRBJ2-5; D gene uncertain. The CDR3 sequence is 10 residues long. The V end was cut by 1 base, the J end by 4 bases, with 1 base between. CDR1 and CDR2 (germline): DFQATT, SNEGSKA (reference sequence). CDR3 in amino acids: CSARVETQYF. The CDR3 bases are TGCAGTGCTAGAGTAGAGACCCAGTACTTC.

The sample holds a few counts of this clone. The chain uses TRBV28 and TRBJ2-1; 8 bases line up with TRBD2. Germline lookup yields CDR1 MDHEN and CDR2 SYDVKM. The J segment lost 4 bases and the V segment lost 0 bases, leaving 14 bases of the junction unmatched. The CDR3 is made up of 19 amino acids. CDR3 protein: CASSLWSTRTSGSYNEQFF. The CDR3 DNA follows: TGTGCCAGCAGTTTATGGTCTACCCGCACTAGCGGTTCTTACAATGAGCAGTTCTTC.

The chain carries TRBV19 and TRBJ2-7; 7 bases map to TRBD1. The CDR3 has 15 amino acids. Germline V CDR1 and CDR2: LNHDA, SQIVND (reference sequence). V dropped 6 bases and J dropped 1; count of bases not matched to a gene: 9. CDR3 region: CASRGGDRASYEQYF. In nucleotides, the CDR3 is TGTGCCAGTAGGGGTGGGGACAGAGCTTCCTACGAGCAGTACTTC.

The J gene is TRBJ2-7, the V gene TRBV19; 10 bases line up with TRBD1. Germline loops: CDR1 LNHDA, CDR2 SQIVND (reference sequence). There are 17 residues in the CDR3. The junction had 10 bases not matched to a gene; V was cut back by 4 bases and J by 1 base. CDR3 bases: TGTGCCAGTAGTAAACTACCGGGACAGGGGAGTTCCTACGAGCAGTACTTC. Protein sequence: CASSKLPGQGSSYEQYF.

The chain couples TRBV5-1 to TRBJ2-2, with 8 nucleotides matching TRBD2. Trimming at V came to 0 bases and at J to 6 bases, leaving 4 bases not matched to a gene. CDR1 and CDR2 from the germline V gene are SGHRS and YFSETQ. The CDR3 has 15 amino acids. In DNA form, the CDR3 reads TGCGCCAGCAGCTTGGGAGCGGGGGTGGCCGGGGAGCTGTTTTTT. Translated: CASSLGAGVAGELFF.

The chain uses TRBV6-6 and TRBJ1-3; unclear D gene. The CDR3 spans 14 residues. Trimming cost V 5 bases and J 3 bases, with 11 bases left between them. From germline, CDR1 is MNHNY and CDR2 SVGAGI (reference sequence). The CDR3, as DNA: TGTGCCAGCAGTAGAGGGCGAAATGGAAACACCATATATTTT. Translating gives CASSRGRNGNTIYF.

This clone was picked up one time. The rearrangement joins TRBV28 to TRBJ1-1; D gene uncertain. Trimming pared 10 bases from V and 2 bases from J, leaving 11 bases between. Germline V gene sequence: CDR1 MDHEN, CDR2 SYDVKM. This CDR3 has 12 residues. CDR3 residues: CATLGFNTEAFF. As DNA, the CDR3 is TGTGCCACTCTGGGGTTTAACACTGAAGCTTTCTTT.

V usage is TRBV30 and J usage is TRBJ2-7, with 7 bases lining up with TRBD1. V was pared by 3 bases and J by 6 bases, with 8 bases of the junction left unmatched. Germline V gives CDR1 GTSNPN, CDR2 SVGIG (reference sequence). This CDR3 region has 13 residues. The CDR3 spells CAWSLLDRAEQYF. CDR3 nucleotides: TGTGCCTGGAGCCTTCTTGACAGGGCCGAGCAGTACTTC.

The chain uses TRBV14 and TRBJ2-7, with 7 bases that match TRBD1. The J segment lost 1 base and the V segment lost 3 bases, leaving 6 bases of the junction unmatched. Germline CDR1 and CDR2: SGHDN and FVKESK. The CDR3 totals 15 residues. CDR3 protein: CASSQDRPRSYEQYF. The CDR3 region has the DNA TGTGCCAGCAGCCAGGACAGGCCCCGTTCCTACGAGCAGTACTTC.

The J gene is TRBJ1-5, the V gene TRBV10-3, with D possibly being TRBD1 (6 bases). The CDR3 is made up of 15 amino acids. Looked up from germline, CDR1 is ENHRY and CDR2 is SYGVKD. Deletions cut 6 bases from V and 6 bases from J, with 18 bases between. DNA of the CDR3: TGTGCCATCAGCCCCAACGCAGACAGGACTCAGCCCCAGCATTTT. This encodes CAISPNADRTQPQHF.

This chain joins TRBV27 and TRBJ2-4; maybe TRBD1 (5 bases). Trimming left V 1 base short and J 2 bases short, with 12 bases between. Looked up from germline, CDR1 is MNHEY and CDR2 is SMNVEV (reference sequence). The CDR3 is 16 residues long. CDR3 sequence: CASSLWPQGSKNIQYF. Written as DNA, the CDR3 is TGTGCCAGCAGTTTATGGCCCCAGGGATCCAAAAACATTCAGTACTTC.

The rearrangement links TRBV2 to TRBJ1-4, with TRBD1 matching over 7 bases. The CDR3 runs to 13 residues. The germline V gene encodes CDR1 SNHLY and CDR2 FYNNEI. The V and J ends lost 6 bases and 8 bases, in that order; junction bases with no gene match: 6. As DNA, the CDR3 is TGTGCCAGCAGCTCCAGGGGGTCCGAAAAACTGTTTTTT. It translates to CASSSRGSEKLFF.

The chain employs TRBV4-3 and TRBJ1-5, with D uncertain. The CDR3 covers 16 residues. V lost 0 bases, J lost 2 bases, and 11 bases lay in between. Germline V gene lookup returns CDR1 LGHNA and CDR2 YSLEER. In nucleotides, the CDR3 is TGCGCCAGCAGCCAAGATCTAGCGGGAGGCAATCAGCCCCAGCATTTT. Protein product: CASSQDLAGGNQPQHF.

V and J are TRBV6-6 and TRBJ2-7, with D possibly TRBD1 on 7 matching bases. The germline CDR1 and CDR2 sequences are MNHNY and SVGAGI (reference sequence). The CDR3 totals 15 residues. V was clipped by 2 bases and J by 5 bases, with 16 bases between them. The CDR3 DNA reads TGTGCCAGCAGTTACATCGTCAGGGGGGACAACGAGCAGTACTTC. It is translated as CASSYIVRGDNEQYF.

This chain uses TRBV6-5 with TRBJ2-7; D gene uncertain. The V end was cut by 2 bases, the J end by 2 bases, with 7 bases between. The CDR3 loop spans 13 amino acids. Germline-derived CDR1 and CDR2 are MNHEY and SVGAGI. In DNA form, the CDR3 reads TGTGCCAGCAGTTACAGAAGTCCCTACGAGCAGTACTTC. It codes for CASSYRSPYEQYF.

This sequence joins TRBV9 and TRBJ2-5; D unclear. This CDR3 has 14 amino acids. Germline values: CDR1 SGDLS, CDR2 YYNGEE. The ends were cut back, 1 base at V and 5 bases at J, with 12 bases in the middle. The CDR3 loop is CASSVSLLEETQYF. The CDR3 bases are TGTGCCAGCAGCGTAAGTTTGTTAGAGGAGACCCAGTACTTC.

The chain combines TRBV7-2 with TRBJ1-5; D unresolved. V was cut by 2 bases and J by 1 base, with 18 bases left in between. Germline CDR1 and CDR2: SGHTA and FQGNSA. The CDR3 extends over 18 amino acids. In DNA form, the CDR3 reads TGTGCCAGCAGCTTATGGTCTGGGATGATCGAAAGCAATCAGCCCCAGCATTTT. Its translation: CASSLWSGMIESNQPQHF.

The chain couples TRBV28 to TRBJ2-1; D might be TRBD2 (5 bases). CDR3 length: 14 residues. Trimming pared 6 bases from V and 0 bases from J, leaving 9 bases between. Per the germline V gene, CDR1 is MDHEN and CDR2 is SYDVKM. Here the CDR3 reads CASSQGSSYNEQFF. CDR3 sequence (DNA): TGTGCCAGCAGCCAAGGGAGCTCCTACAATGAGCAGTTCTTC.